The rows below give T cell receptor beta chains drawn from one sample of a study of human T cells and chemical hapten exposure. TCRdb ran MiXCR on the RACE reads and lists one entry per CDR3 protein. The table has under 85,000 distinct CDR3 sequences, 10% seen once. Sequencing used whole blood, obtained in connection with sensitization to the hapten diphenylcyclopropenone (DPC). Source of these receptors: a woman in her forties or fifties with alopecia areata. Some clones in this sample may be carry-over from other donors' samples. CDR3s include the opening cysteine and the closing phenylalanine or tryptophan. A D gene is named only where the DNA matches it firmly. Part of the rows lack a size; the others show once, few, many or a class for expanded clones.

CDR3 DNA: TGTGCCAGCAGCCCTTACCTACCGGGACAGGCCCTTAGGGAGCAGTACTTC; CDR3 protein: CASSPYLPGQALREQYF; D gene: TRBD1; J gene: TRBJ2-7; clone size: few; V gene: TRBV3-1
CDR3 DNA: TGTGCCTGGAGTCCCTCCGCAGGCCCGCAGTATTTT; CDR3 protein: CAWSPSAGPQYF; D gene: -; J gene: TRBJ2-3; clone size: many; V gene: TRBV30
CDR3 DNA: TGTGCCACCAAGGTCGGAGCTAACTATGGCTACACCTTC; CDR3 protein: CATKVGANYGYTF; D gene: -; J gene: TRBJ1-2; clone size: few; V gene: TRBV24-1
CDR3 DNA: TGTGCCAGCAGCTGGACAGGGACCCAAGATGAAAAACTGTTTTTT; CDR3 protein: CASSWTGTQDEKLFF; D gene: TRBD1; J gene: TRBJ1-4; clone size: few; V gene: TRBV5-5
CDR3 DNA: TGCGCCAGCGATCCAGGCAGGGGAGAGACCCAGTACTTC; CDR3 protein: CASDPGRGETQYF; D gene: -; J gene: TRBJ2-5; clone size: many; V gene: TRBV5-1
CDR3 DNA: TGCAGCGCCCGGACTAGCGGGAGCGTCAGTGCCGGGGAGCTGTTTTTT; CDR3 protein: CSARTSGSVSAGELFF; D gene: TRBD2; J gene: TRBJ2-2; clone size: many; V gene: TRBV29-1
CDR3 DNA: TGCAGCGCACAGCTGGGAGGGAACACTGAAGCTTTCTTT; CDR3 protein: CSAQLGGNTEAFF; D gene: -; J gene: TRBJ1-1; clone size: -; V gene: TRBV29-1
CDR3 DNA: TGTGCCAGCAGCTTAGACCAGAACTACAATGAGCAGTTCTTC; CDR3 protein: CASSLDQNYNEQFF; D gene: -; J gene: TRBJ2-1; clone size: many; V gene: TRBV7-6
CDR3 DNA: TGTGCCAGCAGACTAGCGGGGGCGTCCTACGAGCAGTACTTC; CDR3 protein: CASRLAGASYEQYF; D gene: TRBD2; J gene: TRBJ2-7; clone size: -; V gene: TRBV12-3/TRBV12-4
CDR3 DNA: TGTGCCAGCAGCTTGGGACGGCCCACAGATACGCAGTATTTT; CDR3 protein: CASSLGRPTDTQYF; D gene: -; J gene: TRBJ2-3; clone size: -; V gene: TRBV5-6
CDR3 DNA: TGTGCCAGCAGGACGGCCTATGGTGAGCAGTTCTTC; CDR3 protein: CASRTAYGEQFF; D gene: -; J gene: TRBJ2-1; clone size: few; V gene: TRBV27
CDR3 DNA: TGTGCCAGCAGCCCCGGGACTAGCGGGATCGATGAGCAGTTCTTC; CDR3 protein: CASSPGTSGIDEQFF; D gene: TRBD2; J gene: TRBJ2-1; clone size: few; V gene: TRBV12-3/TRBV12-4
CDR3 DNA: TGTGCCAGCAGCATCGGGACTAGCGGGAGTTCCTACAATGAGCAGTTCTTC; CDR3 protein: CASSIGTSGSSYNEQFF; D gene: TRBD2; J gene: TRBJ2-1; clone size: many; V gene: TRBV11-2
CDR3 DNA: TGTGCCAGCAGCGCAACGAAGAGTGGCACAGATACGCAGTATTTT; CDR3 protein: CASSATKSGTDTQYF; D gene: -; J gene: TRBJ2-3; clone size: -; V gene: TRBV9
CDR3 DNA: TGTGCCAGCATGGGGGGCTTCCTCTATGGCTACACCTTC; CDR3 protein: CASMGGFLYGYTF; D gene: -; J gene: TRBJ1-2; clone size: few; V gene: TRBV12-3/TRBV12-4
CDR3 DNA: TGTGCCAGCAGCTCGAGAACCGGGCAGAACACTGAAGCTTTCTTT; CDR3 protein: CASSSRTGQNTEAFF; D gene: -; J gene: TRBJ1-1; clone size: many; V gene: TRBV12-3/TRBV12-4
CDR3 DNA: TGTGCGACACGGGCAGGGCCCCGTTATGGCTACACCTTC; CDR3 protein: CATRAGPRYGYTF; D gene: -; J gene: TRBJ1-2; clone size: many; V gene: TRBV28
CDR3 DNA: TGTGCCAGCAGCTTAGGGGCAGGGACAAATGAAAAACTGTTTTTT; CDR3 protein: CASSLGAGTNEKLFF; D gene: -; J gene: TRBJ1-4; clone size: many; V gene: TRBV13
CDR3 DNA: TGTGCCAGCAGCTTGGAGGCGACAGGGCGAAATGAAAAACTGTTTTTT; CDR3 protein: CASSLEATGRNEKLFF; D gene: TRBD1; J gene: TRBJ1-4; clone size: few; V gene: TRBV5-6
CDR3 DNA: TGCAGTGCTGTTAGCGGGAGTACCTACGAGCAGTACTTC; CDR3 protein: CSAVSGSTYEQYF; D gene: TRBD2; J gene: TRBJ2-7; clone size: many; V gene: TRBV20-1
CDR3 DNA: TGTGCCAGTAGTTTACCGGGACTAGCGGGACGAGATGAGCAGTTCTTC; CDR3 protein: CASSLPGLAGRDEQFF; D gene: TRBD2; J gene: TRBJ2-1; clone size: many; V gene: TRBV19
CDR3 DNA: TGTGCCAGCAGCCTTAACCCCAGCGGGGGGAATTCACCCCTCCACTTT; CDR3 protein: CASSLNPSGGNSPLHF; D gene: -; J gene: TRBJ1-6; clone size: many; V gene: TRBV4-2
CDR3 DNA: TGTGCCACCAGTGACCTGACAGGGATGCAGTTCTTC; CDR3 protein: CATSDLTGMQFF; D gene: TRBD1; J gene: TRBJ2-1; clone size: once; V gene: TRBV24-1
CDR3 DNA: TGTGCCAGCAGTACGTACAGGGGGACGGCTGCAACTAATGAAAAACTGTTTTTT; CDR3 protein: CASSTYRGTAATNEKLFF; D gene: TRBD1; J gene: TRBJ1-4; clone size: many; V gene: TRBV27
CDR3 DNA: TGCAGTGCTAGTGACAGGGGATGGACTGAAGCTTTCTTT; CDR3 protein: CSASDRGWTEAFF; D gene: TRBD1; J gene: TRBJ1-1; clone size: -; V gene: TRBV20-1
CDR3 DNA: TGTGCCAGCTCACCTCTACCTTCGCCAGCGGGCACCGGGGAGCTGTTTTTT; CDR3 protein: CASSPLPSPAGTGELFF; D gene: -; J gene: TRBJ2-2; clone size: -; V gene: TRBV18
CDR3 DNA: TGTGCCAGCAACTTCTCTAATAGACAACCAGAACCGAACACCGGGGAGCTGTTTTTT; CDR3 protein: CASNFSNRQPEPNTGELFF; D gene: -; J gene: TRBJ2-2; clone size: many; V gene: TRBV7-3
CDR3 DNA: TGCGCCAGCAGCCCAGGGACCCAAGGGGCCCAGTACTTC; CDR3 protein: CASSPGTQGAQYF; D gene: -; J gene: TRBJ2-5; clone size: many; V gene: TRBV5-1
CDR3 DNA: TGTGCCAGCTCACCATACGAACAGGGGAAGGGGAATTCACCCCTCCACTTT; CDR3 protein: CASSPYEQGKGNSPLHF; D gene: TRBD1; J gene: TRBJ1-6; clone size: -; V gene: TRBV18
CDR3 DNA: TGCAGTGCAAGGACTAGCGGGACATCCTACCAAGAGACCCAGTACTTC; CDR3 protein: CSARTSGTSYQETQYF; D gene: TRBD2; J gene: TRBJ2-5; clone size: -; V gene: TRBV20-1
CDR3 DNA: TGCAGTGCAATAGACAGCCACAATCAGCCCCAGCATTTT; CDR3 protein: CSAIDSHNQPQHF; D gene: -; J gene: TRBJ1-5; clone size: once; V gene: TRBV20-1
CDR3 DNA: TGTGCCATCAGGAGTGGCGCCGGGGAGCTGTTTTTT; CDR3 protein: CAIRSGAGELFF; D gene: -; J gene: TRBJ2-2; clone size: -; V gene: TRBV10-3
CDR3 DNA: TGCAGCGTTGAGTCGCAGGGGAACACTGAAGCTTTCTTT; CDR3 protein: CSVESQGNTEAFF; D gene: -; J gene: TRBJ1-1; clone size: -; V gene: TRBV29-1
CDR3 DNA: TGCAGCGTTAGGAACAGGAACACAGATACGCAGTATTTT; CDR3 protein: CSVRNRNTDTQYF; D gene: -; J gene: TRBJ2-3; clone size: many; V gene: TRBV29-1
CDR3 DNA: TGCAGTGCCACAGGGCCAGATACGCAGTATTTT; CDR3 protein: CSATGPDTQYF; D gene: -; J gene: TRBJ2-3; clone size: few; V gene: TRBV20-1
CDR3 DNA: TGCGCCAGCAGTGAGGTGCCTGGAAACACCATATATTTT; CDR3 protein: CASSEVPGNTIYF; D gene: -; J gene: TRBJ1-3; clone size: few; V gene: TRBV10-2
CDR3 DNA: TGTGCCAGCAGCCCCTCTTTTCCCAGCGGGTACGAGCAGTACTTC; CDR3 protein: CASSPSFPSGYEQYF; D gene: -; J gene: TRBJ2-7; clone size: -; V gene: TRBV12-3/TRBV12-4
CDR3 DNA: TGTGCCAGCCGCGGACGTTCCCTCCGCAAGGGTTACTATGGCTACACCTTC; CDR3 protein: CASRGRSLRKGYYGYTF; D gene: -; J gene: TRBJ1-2; clone size: few; V gene: TRBV6-5
CDR3 DNA: TGCGCCAGCAGCTTGGAAGGGGGCTTAGTCAATGAGCAGTTCTTC; CDR3 protein: CASSLEGGLVNEQFF; D gene: TRBD1; J gene: TRBJ2-1; clone size: few; V gene: TRBV5-1
CDR3 DNA: TGCAGTGCTAAGGACGGAAGGAACACTGAAGCTTTCTTT; CDR3 protein: CSAKDGRNTEAFF; D gene: -; J gene: TRBJ1-1; clone size: many; V gene: TRBV20-1
CDR3 DNA: TGTGCCAGCAGCCGCCCCTCCCTACAGACCCAGTACTTC; CDR3 protein: CASSRPSLQTQYF; D gene: -; J gene: TRBJ2-5; clone size: many; V gene: TRBV12-3/TRBV12-4
CDR3 DNA: TGTGCCAGCAGTTACCCGGTGGGTAGCGGGAGACTTCGAGAGACCCAGTACTTC; CDR3 protein: CASSYPVGSGRLRETQYF; D gene: TRBD2; J gene: TRBJ2-5; clone size: many; V gene: TRBV6-2/TRBV6-3
CDR3 DNA: TGCGCCAGCAGCTTTACCGGGATCGTTGATTCACCCCTCCACTTT; CDR3 protein: CASSFTGIVDSPLHF; D gene: -; J gene: TRBJ1-6; clone size: -; V gene: TRBV5-1
CDR3 DNA: TGTGCCAGCAGTGTGGACGGGGCCCGCACAGATACGCAGTATTTT; CDR3 protein: CASSVDGARTDTQYF; D gene: -; J gene: TRBJ2-3; clone size: many; V gene: TRBV6-4
CDR3 DNA: TGCAGTGCTGGCCCAGGACAGGGATACTACGAGCAGTACTTC; CDR3 protein: CSAGPGQGYYEQYF; D gene: TRBD1; J gene: TRBJ2-7; clone size: -; V gene: TRBV20-1
CDR3 DNA: TGCAGTGCTAGAGATGGGACAGGGCGATTAACTGAAGCTTTCTTT; CDR3 protein: CSARDGTGRLTEAFF; D gene: TRBD1; J gene: TRBJ1-1; clone size: -; V gene: TRBV20-1
CDR3 DNA: TGTGCCAGCAGTTTTCCGGGCCATCAGTTC; CDR3 protein: CASSFPGHQF; D gene: -; J gene: TRBJ2-7; clone size: few; V gene: TRBV27
CDR3 DNA: TGTGCCAGCAGATCCGGACTAGCGGAAGAGACCCAGTACTTC; CDR3 protein: CASRSGLAEETQYF; D gene: TRBD2; J gene: TRBJ2-5; clone size: -; V gene: TRBV7-9
CDR3 DNA: TGTGCCAGCAGCTTTTCTAGCGGGAGAGGCACAGATACGCAGTATTTT; CDR3 protein: CASSFSSGRGTDTQYF; D gene: TRBD2; J gene: TRBJ2-3; clone size: many; V gene: TRBV7-8
CDR3 DNA: TGTGCCAGCAGCCCACCCAGGGGGCTTGGAAACACCATATATTTT; CDR3 protein: CASSPPRGLGNTIYF; D gene: TRBD1; J gene: TRBJ1-3; clone size: many; V gene: TRBV7-9
CDR3 DNA: TGTGCCAGCAGACTGGGAGGGATGGTATACGAGCAGTACTTC; CDR3 protein: CASRLGGMVYEQYF; D gene: TRBD2; J gene: TRBJ2-7; clone size: many; V gene: TRBV7-8
CDR3 DNA: TGTGCCAGCAGCTTCACAGGGGGCAATAGTGGAGATACGCAGTATTTT; CDR3 protein: CASSFTGGNSGDTQYF; D gene: TRBD1; J gene: TRBJ2-3; clone size: many; V gene: TRBV11-2
CDR3 DNA: TGTGCCAGCAGAGTGAGAGGGTTCTCGTCTGGCAATGAGCAGTTCTTC; CDR3 protein: CASRVRGFSSGNEQFF; D gene: -; J gene: TRBJ2-1; clone size: many; V gene: TRBV2
CDR3 DNA: TGCGCCAGCAGCCCCCGGCGGGGACAGACGAATAATAACTCTTATGGCTACACCTTC; CDR3 protein: CASSPRRGQTNNNSYGYTF; D gene: TRBD1; J gene: TRBJ1-2; clone size: few; V gene: TRBV5-1
CDR3 DNA: TGTGCCAGCAGATGGCAGGGGGCGACCGGGGAGCTGTTTTTT; CDR3 protein: CASRWQGATGELFF; D gene: TRBD1; J gene: TRBJ2-2; clone size: few; V gene: TRBV2
CDR3 DNA: TGTGCCACCAGCGACGCAGGGTTTCAAGCTTTCTTT; CDR3 protein: CATSDAGFQAFF; D gene: -; J gene: TRBJ1-1; clone size: -; V gene: TRBV15
CDR3 DNA: TGTGCCAGCAGCCCGGGGTCCTCCCGCGAGCAGTACTTC; CDR3 protein: CASSPGSSREQYF; D gene: -; J gene: TRBJ2-7; clone size: -; V gene: TRBV3-1
CDR3 DNA: TGTGCCAGTAGTACTAGTAGCTCATACGAGCAGTACTTC; CDR3 protein: CASSTSSSYEQYF; D gene: -; J gene: TRBJ2-7; clone size: few; V gene: TRBV19